This record looks at one T cell receptor (beta chain) sequence and its context. Its target is not known. This sample stems from a study of T cell responses to AZD1222 COVID-19 vaccine. General study results and limits: The peak T cell response came first, and repertoires were sampled only after it. Spike-specific TCR repertoires showed rising breadth and depth after two AZD1222 doses.

The assay was immunoSEQ multiplex PCR, and TCRdb's table has in-frame clones only and misses some. Here the sample spans more than 95,000 clones, around 89% being singletons. The sequence was collected from an adult in good health. The specimen was peripheral blood, collected on day 0 of AZD1222 vaccination.

The CDR3 coding sequence is TGTGCCAGTAGGAGGGACAGGATGGGAACTGAAGCTTTCTTT. As protein: CASRRDRMGTEAFF. The chain combines TRBV19 with TRBJ1-1; 8 bases agree with TRBD1. This CDR3 comprises 14 residues. Germline CDR1 is LNHDA and CDR2 is SQIVND (reference sequence). The trim removed 6 bases at V and 5 bases at J, leaving 8 bases unmatched.